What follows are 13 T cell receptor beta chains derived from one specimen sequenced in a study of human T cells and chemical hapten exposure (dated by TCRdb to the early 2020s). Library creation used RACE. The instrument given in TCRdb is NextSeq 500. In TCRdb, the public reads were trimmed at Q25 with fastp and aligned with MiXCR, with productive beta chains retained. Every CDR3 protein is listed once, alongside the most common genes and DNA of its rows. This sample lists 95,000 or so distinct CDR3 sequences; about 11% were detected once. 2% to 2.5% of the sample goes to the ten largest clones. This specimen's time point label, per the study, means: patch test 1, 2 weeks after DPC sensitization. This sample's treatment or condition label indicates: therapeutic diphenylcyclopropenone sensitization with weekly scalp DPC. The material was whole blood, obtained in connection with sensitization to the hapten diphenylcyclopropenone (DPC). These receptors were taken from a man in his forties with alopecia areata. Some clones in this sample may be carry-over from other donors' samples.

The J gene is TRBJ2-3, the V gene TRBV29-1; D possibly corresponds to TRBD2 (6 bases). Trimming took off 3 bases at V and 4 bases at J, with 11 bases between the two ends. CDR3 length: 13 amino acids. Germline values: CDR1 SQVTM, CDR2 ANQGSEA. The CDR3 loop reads CSVERDSPDTQYF. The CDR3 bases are TGCAGCGTTGAGCGGGACTCGCCAGATACGCAGTATTTT.

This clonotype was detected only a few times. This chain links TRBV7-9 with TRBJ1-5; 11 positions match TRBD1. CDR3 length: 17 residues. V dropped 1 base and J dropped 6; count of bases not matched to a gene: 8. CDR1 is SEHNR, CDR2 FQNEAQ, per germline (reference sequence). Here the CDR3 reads CASSLGSGQGVRQPQHF. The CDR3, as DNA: TGTGCCAGCAGCTTAGGATCGGGACAGGGGGTTCGTCAGCCCCAGCATTTT.

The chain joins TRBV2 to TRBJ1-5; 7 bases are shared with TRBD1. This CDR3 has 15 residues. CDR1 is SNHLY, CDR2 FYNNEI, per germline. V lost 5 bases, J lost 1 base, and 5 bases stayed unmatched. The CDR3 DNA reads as TGTGCCAGCAGTCGACAGGGAGGAAGCAATCAGCCCCAGCATTTT. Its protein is CASSRQGGSNQPQHF.

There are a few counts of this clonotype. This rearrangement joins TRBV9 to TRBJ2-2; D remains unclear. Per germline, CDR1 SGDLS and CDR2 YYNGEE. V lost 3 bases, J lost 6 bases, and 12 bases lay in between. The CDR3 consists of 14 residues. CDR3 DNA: TGTGCCAGCAGCGCCCTCAGTGGATCCGGGGAGCTGTTTTTT. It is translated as CASSALSGSGELFF.

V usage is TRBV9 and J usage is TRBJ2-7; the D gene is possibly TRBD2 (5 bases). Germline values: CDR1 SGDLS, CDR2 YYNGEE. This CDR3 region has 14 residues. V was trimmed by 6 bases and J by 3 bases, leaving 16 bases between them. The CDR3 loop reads CASNLGGSSYEQYF. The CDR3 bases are TGTGCCAGCAACCTGGGCGGGTCGAGCTACGAGCAGTACTTC. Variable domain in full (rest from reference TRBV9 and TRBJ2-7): DSGVTQTPKHLITATGQRVTLRCSPRSGDLSVYWYQQSLDQGLQFLIQYYNGEERAKGNILERFSAQQFPDLHSELNLSSLELGDSALYFCASNLGGSSYEQYFGPGTRLTVT.

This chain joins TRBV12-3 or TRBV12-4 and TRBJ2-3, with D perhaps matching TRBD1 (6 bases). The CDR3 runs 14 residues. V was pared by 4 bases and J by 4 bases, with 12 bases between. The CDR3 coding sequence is TGTGCCAGCAGTTCACAGACAGGAGCAGATACGCAGTATTTT. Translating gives CASSSQTGADTQYF.

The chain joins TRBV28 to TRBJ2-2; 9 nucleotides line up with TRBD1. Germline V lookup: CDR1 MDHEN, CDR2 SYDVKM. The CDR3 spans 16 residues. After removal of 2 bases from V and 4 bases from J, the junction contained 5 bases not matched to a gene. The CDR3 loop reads CASSLLQGAGTGELFF. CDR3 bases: TGTGCCAGCAGTTTACTACAGGGGGCGGGCACCGGGGAGCTGTTTTTT.

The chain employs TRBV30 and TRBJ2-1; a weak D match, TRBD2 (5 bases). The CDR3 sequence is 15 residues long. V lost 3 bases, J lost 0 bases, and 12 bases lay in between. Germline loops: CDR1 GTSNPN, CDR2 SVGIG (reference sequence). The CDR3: CAWRSLVRSYNEQFF. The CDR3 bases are TGTGCCTGGAGGTCACTAGTTCGCTCCTACAATGAGCAGTTCTTC.

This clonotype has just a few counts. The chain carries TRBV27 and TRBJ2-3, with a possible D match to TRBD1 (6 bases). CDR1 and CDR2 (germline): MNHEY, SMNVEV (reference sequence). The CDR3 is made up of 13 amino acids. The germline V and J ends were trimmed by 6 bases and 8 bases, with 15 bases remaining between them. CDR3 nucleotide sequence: TGTGCCAGCAGCCAAGGGGGACGGGTTACGCAGTATTTT. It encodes CASSQGGRVTQYF.

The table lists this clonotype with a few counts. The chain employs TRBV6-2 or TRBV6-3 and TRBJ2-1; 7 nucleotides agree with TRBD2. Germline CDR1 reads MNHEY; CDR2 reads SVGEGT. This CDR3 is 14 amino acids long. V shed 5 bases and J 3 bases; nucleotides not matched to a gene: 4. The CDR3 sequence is CASSRGTIYNEQFF. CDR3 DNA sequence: TGTGCCAGCAGTCGAGGGACTATCTACAATGAGCAGTTCTTC.

In DNA form, the CDR3 reads TGTGCCGGTAAAAGAGGACAGGGACAAACCGGGGAGCTGTTTTTT. Translated, it gives CAGKRGQGQTGELFF. The rearrangement joins TRBV28 to TRBJ2-2; 8 nucleotides line up with TRBD1. Trimming took 11 bases from V and 5 from J; bases not matched to a gene: 13. The length of the CDR3 is 15 residues. Germline V gene sequence: CDR1 MDHEN, CDR2 SYDVKM.

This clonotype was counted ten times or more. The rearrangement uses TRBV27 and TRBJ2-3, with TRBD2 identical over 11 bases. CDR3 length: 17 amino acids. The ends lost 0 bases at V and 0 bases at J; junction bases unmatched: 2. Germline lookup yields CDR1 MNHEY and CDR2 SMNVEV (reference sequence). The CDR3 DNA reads TGTGCCAGCAGTTTATCCCGGACTAGCGGGAGCACAGATACGCAGTATTTT. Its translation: CASSLSRTSGSTDTQYF.

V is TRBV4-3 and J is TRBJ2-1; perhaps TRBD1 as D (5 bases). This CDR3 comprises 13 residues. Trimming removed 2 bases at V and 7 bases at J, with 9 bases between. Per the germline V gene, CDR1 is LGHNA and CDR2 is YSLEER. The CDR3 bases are TGCGCCAGCAGCCAACGCAGGGATAATGAGCAGTTCTTC. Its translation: CASSQRRDNEQFF.